This TCR beta chain derives from a study of cytomegalovirus exposure and HLA in healthy donors. Findings of the study overall: That first-cohort TCR clusters tended to co-occur in the 120 or so validation repertoires was found in a later analysis.

This CDR3 contains 16 residues. Germline assignment: CDR1 SGHTA and CDR2 FQGTGA. V lost 2 bases and J 4 bases, leaving 15 bases between the germline ends. This clone appeared a single time. The antigen remains unidentified. Assay: immunoSEQ multiplex PCR; the TCRdb copy retains only in-frame clones and omits some. The sample carries around 60,000 clones, 96% recorded once. The receptor was isolated from a woman aged 18-29 years in good health and CMV-seronegative. This chain links TRBV7-3 with TRBJ1-3; weak D call: TRBD1 (6 bases). The sample consisted of PBMCs. The CDR3 is CASSLSGGLAGNTIYF. CDR3 sequence (DNA): TGTGCCAGCAGCTTATCCGGGGGGCTGGCAGGAAACACCATATATTTT.